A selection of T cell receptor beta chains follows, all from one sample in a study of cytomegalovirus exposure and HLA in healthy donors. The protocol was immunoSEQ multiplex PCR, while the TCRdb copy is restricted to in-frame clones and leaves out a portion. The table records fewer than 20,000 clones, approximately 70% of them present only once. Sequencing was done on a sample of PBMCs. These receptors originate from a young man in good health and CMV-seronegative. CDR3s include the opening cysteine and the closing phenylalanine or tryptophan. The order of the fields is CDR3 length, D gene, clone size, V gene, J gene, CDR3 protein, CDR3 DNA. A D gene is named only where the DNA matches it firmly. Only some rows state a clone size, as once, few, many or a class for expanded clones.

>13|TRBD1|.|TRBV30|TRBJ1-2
CAQPTEGAYGYTF
TGTGCCCAACCTACCGAGGGGGCCTATGGCTACACCTTC
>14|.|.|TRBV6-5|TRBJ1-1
CASSYGGMSTEAFF
TGTGCCAGCAGTTACGGGGGGATGAGCACTGAAGCTTTCTTT
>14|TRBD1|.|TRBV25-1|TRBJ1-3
CASSERTGRNTIYF
TGTGCCAGCAGTGAACGGACAGGGCGGAACACCATATATTTT
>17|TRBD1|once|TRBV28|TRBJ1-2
CASLGQGEKRSNYGYTF
TGTGCCAGCCTGGGACAGGGAGAAAAGAGGTCCAACTATGGCTACACCTTC
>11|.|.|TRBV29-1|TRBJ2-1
CSVGPGDEQFF
TGCAGCGTTGGGCCCGGGGATGAGCAGTTCTTC
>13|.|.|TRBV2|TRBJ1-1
CASMEGGSTEAFF
TGTGCCAGCATGGAGGGAGGGAGCACTGAAGCTTTCTTT
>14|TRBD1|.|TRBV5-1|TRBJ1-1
CASSLGQGRTEAFF
TGCGCCAGCAGCTTGGGACAGGGTAGAACTGAAGCTTTCTTT
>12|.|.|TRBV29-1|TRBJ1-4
CSVEVQGGKLFF
TGCAGCGTTGAGGTACAGGGCGGAAAACTGTTTTTT
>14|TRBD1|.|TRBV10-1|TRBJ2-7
CASRPGTGLPEQYF
TGCGCCAGCAGACCCGGGACAGGGCTACCCGAGCAGTACTTC
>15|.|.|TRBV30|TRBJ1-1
CAWSPLRVGNTEAFF
TGTGCCTGGAGTCCACTTCGTGTTGGGAACACTGAAGCTTTCTTT
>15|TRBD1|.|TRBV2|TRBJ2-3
CASSERNRGTDTQYF
TGTGCCAGCAGTGAAAGAAACAGGGGGACAGATACGCAGTATTTT
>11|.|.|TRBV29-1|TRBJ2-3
CSVEEIDTQYF
TGCAGCGTTGAGGAGATAGATACGCAGTATTTT
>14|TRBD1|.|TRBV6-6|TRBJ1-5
CASGLGQVNQPQHF
TGTGCCAGCGGACTCGGACAGGTGAATCAGCCCCAGCATTTT
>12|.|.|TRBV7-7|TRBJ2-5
CASSLDRGTQYF
TGTGCTAGCAGCTTAGACCGGGGGACCCAGTACTTC
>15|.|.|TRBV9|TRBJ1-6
CASSGTANYNSPLHF
TGTGCCAGCAGCGGGACAGCGAATTATAATTCACCCCTCCACTTT
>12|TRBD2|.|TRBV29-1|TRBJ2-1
CSGSGGYNEQFF
TGCAGCGGGAGCGGGGGGTACAATGAGCAGTTCTTC
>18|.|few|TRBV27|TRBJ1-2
CASSLWGQTASPNYGYTF
TGTGCCAGCAGTTTATGGGGCCAGACAGCTTCTCCTAACTATGGCTACACCTTC
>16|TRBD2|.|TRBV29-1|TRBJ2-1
CSVTTSGPSGAGEQFF
TGCAGCGTTACCACTTCGGGACCTAGCGGGGCAGGTGAGCAGTTCTTC
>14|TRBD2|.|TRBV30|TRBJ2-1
CAFLADQSYNEQFF
TGTGCCTTCCTAGCGGACCAGTCCTACAATGAGCAGTTCTTC
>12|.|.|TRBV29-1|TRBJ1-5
CSVGASNQPQHF
TGCAGCGTTGGGGCCAGCAATCAGCCCCAGCATTTT
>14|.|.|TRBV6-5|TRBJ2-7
CASQGGLGSYEQYF
TGTGCCAGCCAGGGGGGCCTAGGGTCCTACGAGCAGTACTTC
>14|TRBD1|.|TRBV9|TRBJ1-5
CASSKGTVNQPQHF
TGTGCCAGCAGCAAAGGGACAGTAAATCAGCCCCAGCATTTT
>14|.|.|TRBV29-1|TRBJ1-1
CSVEMGQGYPEAFF
TGCAGCGTTGAAATGGGTCAGGGCTACCCTGAAGCTTTCTTT
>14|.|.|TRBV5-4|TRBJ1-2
CASSSEGGNYGYTF
TGTGCCAGCAGCTCTGAGGGCGGTAACTATGGCTACACCTTC
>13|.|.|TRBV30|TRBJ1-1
CAWSVLRGTEAFF
TGTGCCTGGAGTGTACTGAGGGGGACTGAAGCTTTCTTT
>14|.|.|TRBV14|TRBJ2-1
CASSSSGIHNEQFF
TGTGCCAGCAGCTCCTCAGGGATCCACAATGAGCAGTTCTTC
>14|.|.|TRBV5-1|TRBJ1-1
CASSEQGGQVGAFF
TGCGCCAGCAGCGAGCAGGGAGGTCAGGTGGGAGCTTTCTTT
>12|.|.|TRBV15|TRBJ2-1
CATSRETGEQFF
TGTGCCACCAGCCGGGAAACCGGTGAGCAGTTCTTC
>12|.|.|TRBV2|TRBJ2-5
CASKRSEETQYF
TGTGCCAGTAAGCGCTCCGAAGAGACCCAGTACTTC
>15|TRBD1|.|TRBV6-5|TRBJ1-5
CASTPDRALNQPQHF
TGTGCCAGCACCCCAGACAGGGCGCTCAATCAGCCCCAGCATTTT
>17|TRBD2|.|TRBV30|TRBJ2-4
CAWSVAGGSFAKNIQYF
TGTGCCTGGAGTGTAGCGGGAGGGAGTTTTGCCAAAAACATTCAGTACTTC
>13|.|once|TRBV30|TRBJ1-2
CAWSTQPGYGYTF
TGTGCCTGGAGCACACAACCGGGCTATGGCTACACCTTC
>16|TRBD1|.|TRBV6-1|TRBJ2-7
CASSEFDRGPTYEQYF
TGTGCCAGCAGTGAATTCGACAGGGGCCCTACCTACGAGCAGTACTTC
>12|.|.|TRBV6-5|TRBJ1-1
CASSNPGRGAFF
TGTGCCAGCAGTAACCCCGGGAGGGGTGCTTTCTTT
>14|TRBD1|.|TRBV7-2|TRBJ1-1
CASTRQGVEAEAFF
TGTGCCAGCACAAGACAGGGCGTGGAGGCTGAAGCTTTCTTT
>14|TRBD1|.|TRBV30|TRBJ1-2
CAWSPYRGISGYTF
TGTGCCTGGAGTCCATACAGGGGGATCAGCGGCTACACCTTC
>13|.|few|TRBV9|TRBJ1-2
CASSSGQDYGYTF
TGTGCCAGCAGCTCGGGACAAGACTATGGCTACACCTTC
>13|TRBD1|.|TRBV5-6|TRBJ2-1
CASSQGQGNEQFF
TGTGCCAGCAGCCAGGGACAGGGAAATGAGCAGTTCTTC
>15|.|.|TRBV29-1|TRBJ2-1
CSVTLNWGGGNEQFF
TGCAGCGTTACCCTCAACTGGGGAGGTGGGAATGAGCAGTTCTTC
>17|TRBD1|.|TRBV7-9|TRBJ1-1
CASSKRTGTGGWAEAFF
TGTGCCAGCAGTAAGAGGACCGGGACAGGGGGCTGGGCTGAAGCTTTCTTT
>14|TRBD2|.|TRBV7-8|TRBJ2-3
CASSLTSGTDTQYF
TGTGCCAGCAGCTTAACTAGCGGGACCGATACGCAGTATTTT
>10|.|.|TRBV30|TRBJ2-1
CAWGHGTQFF
TGTGCCTGGGGGCACGGTACGCAGTTCTTC
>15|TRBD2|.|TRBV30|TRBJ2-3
CAWTAVAGGTDTQYF
TGTGCCTGGACAGCGGTAGCGGGGGGCACAGATACGCAGTATTTT
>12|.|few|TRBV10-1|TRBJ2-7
CATNRGTYEQYF
TGCGCCACGAACCGGGGGACCTACGAGCAGTACTTC
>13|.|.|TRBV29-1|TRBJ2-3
CSSLGRFTDTQYF
TGCAGCTCCCTGGGGCGTTTCACAGATACGCAGTATTTT
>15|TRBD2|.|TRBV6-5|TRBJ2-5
CASSYLRGGGETQYF
TGTGCCAGCAGTTACTTACGGGGGGGAGGAGAGACCCAGTACTTC
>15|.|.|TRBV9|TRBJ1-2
CASSANDAASGGYTF
TGTGCCAGCAGCGCCAACGATGCCGCTTCAGGTGGCTACACCTTC
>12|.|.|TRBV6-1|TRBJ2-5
CASFIEAETQYF
TGTGCCAGCTTCATCGAAGCGGAGACCCAGTACTTC
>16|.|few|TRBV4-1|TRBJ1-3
CASSQDPAGSGNTIYF
TGCGCCAGCAGCCAAGATCCGGCAGGCTCTGGAAACACCATATATTTT
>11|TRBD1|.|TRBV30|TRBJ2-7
CASTQGWEQYF
TGTGCCTCCACACAGGGGTGGGAGCAGTACTTC
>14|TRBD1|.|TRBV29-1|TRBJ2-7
CSVEDPGQGNEQYF
TGCAGCGTTGAGGACCCGGGACAGGGGAACGAGCAGTACTTC
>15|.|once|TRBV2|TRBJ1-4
CASRGQLGTNEKLFF
TGTGCCAGCAGAGGACAGTTGGGGACTAATGAAAAACTGTTTTTT
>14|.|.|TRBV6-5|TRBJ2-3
CASSTGLKTDTQYF
TGTGCCAGCAGTACCGGACTAAAAACAGATACGCAGTATTTT
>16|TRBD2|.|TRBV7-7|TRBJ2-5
CASSLGSGGATETQYF
TGTGCTAGCAGCTTAGGGAGCGGGGGGGCCACAGAGACCCAGTACTTC
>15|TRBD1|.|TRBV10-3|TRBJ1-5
CAISEQGVRGQPQHF
TGTGCCATCAGTGAACAGGGGGTTAGGGGGCAGCCCCAGCATTTT
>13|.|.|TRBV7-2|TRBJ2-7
CASSILGSYEQYF
TGTGCCAGCAGTATACTAGGCTCCTACGAGCAGTACTTC
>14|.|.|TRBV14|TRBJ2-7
CASSGWDQGGEQYF
TGTGCCAGCAGCGGATGGGACCAGGGGGGAGAGCAGTACTTC
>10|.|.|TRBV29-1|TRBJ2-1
CSVERHWQFF
TGCAGCGTTGAAAGACACTGGCAGTTCTTC
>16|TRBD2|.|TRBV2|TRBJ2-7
CASRRGDSGGLVEQYF
TGTGCCAGCAGAAGAGGGGATAGCGGGGGACTAGTCGAGCAGTACTTC
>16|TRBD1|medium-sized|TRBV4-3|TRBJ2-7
CASSHLTGANSYEQYF
TGCGCCAGCAGCCACCTGACAGGGGCTAACTCCTACGAGCAGTACTTC